The following is a T cell receptor (beta chain) sequence with its context. This record belongs to a study of control samples from healthy donors and cancer patients. V shed 4 bases and J shed 0 bases, with 11 bases lying between them. Germline CDR1 SGHNT, CDR2 YYREEE (reference sequence). The CDR3 totals 15 residues. Repertoires were generated with immunoSEQ multiplex PCR, while TCRdb's copy carries only in-frame clones and drops some. This sample has 120,000 or so clones, with approximately 87% found just once. The source material was blood. This TCR was recovered from a man younger than 45 in good health. The chain carries TRBV5-4 and TRBJ1-3; D unresolved. Here the CDR3 DNA reads TGTGCCAGCAGCGTCGACATGAGCTCTGGAAACACCATATATTTT. Encoded protein: CASSVDMSSGNTIYF. Looking up the rest from reference TRBV5-4 and TRBJ1-3 gives the full variable domain: ETGVTQSPTHLIKTRGQQVTLRCSSQSGHNTVSWYQQALGQGPQFIFQYYREEENGRGNFPPRFSGLQFPNYSSELNVNALELDDSALYLCASSVDMSSGNTIYFGEGSWLTVV.